This T cell receptor (beta chain) was retrieved from a study of control samples from healthy donors and cancer patients. Germline CDR1 and CDR2: SGHRS and YFSETQ. CDR3 length equals 15 residues. J lost 8 bases, V lost 4 bases, and 12 bases had no gene match. Sequencing was performed with immunoSEQ multiplex PCR; in TCRdb, only in-frame clones are kept and a portion is missing. The data show about 100,000 clones, around four fifths seen once. This sequence joins TRBV5-1 and TRBJ2-1; TRBD2 matches 7 bases. This receptor was identified in a man aged 30-40 years in good health. Source material: blood. CDR3 protein: CASSPGTTLVDEQFF. DNA for the CDR3: TGCGCCAGCAGCCCCGGGACTACCCTTGTGGATGAGCAGTTCTTC.